The clone carrying this TCR beta chain has ten or more counts. Its antigen remains unknown. Clinical symptoms, serum thyroxine, TRAb, thyroid ultrasound and orbital computed tomography informed diagnoses. Amplified regions were TCR beta CDR3 sequences from RNA transcripts. In the first-round RT-PCR of the TCR CDR3, the HTBI primer set was used. TCRdb re-analysed the multiplex PCR reads in MiXCR, keeping a single row per CDR3 protein. This sample carries 400,000 to 450,000 distinct CDR3 sequences, approximately 15% of them seen once, and the ten largest clones take under 15%. These data come from a study of T cells in Graves' hyperthyroidism and ophthalmopathy. Whole-study results and caveats: Among thyroid clonotypes expanded above 0.001, most also appeared in blood. Ophthalmopathy cases were set apart from stable hyperthyroidism by a 13 V-J model.

Trimming cost V 5 bases and J 3 bases, with 14 bases left between them. CDR3 length equals 15 residues. CDR1 and CDR2 from the germline V gene are KGHDR and SFDVKD. The rearrangement links TRBV24-1 to TRBJ2-3; D is perhaps TRBD1 (6 bases). The sample taken for sequencing was blood. The receptor comes from a man between 18 and 35 years old with Graves' ophthalmopathy. The CDR3 region has the DNA TGTGCCACCAGTGCCGCCGTAGGGGGTACAGATACGCAGTATTTT. Encoded protein: CATSAAVGGTDTQYF.